This T cell receptor beta chain was sequenced during a study of cytomegalovirus exposure and HLA in healthy donors (dated by TCRdb to 2016 to 2017). General notes on the study: An earlier analysis of about 530 of the donors reported about 300 Gb of sequence data and 117 million unique TCR beta sequences obtained from roughly 170 million T cells. An early release that covered some 640 HLA-typed donors contained approximately 300 gigabases of sequencing data and tens of millions of unique TCR sequences. Of the approximately 400 genotyped donors, about 80% fell in the genetic ancestry cluster associated with self-reported Caucasian donors. The study aimed to test whether signatures of past pathogen exposure could be identified by cataloging public T cell receptors. The study used immunosequencing to profile the T cell repertoires of under 700 subjects and linked those repertoires to cytomegalovirus serostatus. A separate validation cohort of roughly 130 different subjects was used in addition to the approximately 700-subject first cohort. High-throughput TCR immunosequencing, statistical association of individual TCRs with disease status, and machine learning were combined to predict cytomegalovirus infection status. To study patterns of TCR occurrence, a later analysis re-analyzed previously published TCR beta repertoires from 550 to 800 donors and added high-resolution HLA genotyping. Rather than drawing on any new phenotypic data, the later analysis identified candidate immune exposures from TCR beta sequences and the way those sequences occurred across donors. An earlier analysis of about 620 of the donors applied high-throughput TCR beta sequencing to assess whether each TCR beta V gene segment acted as functional or pseudogenic. Donor age, sex, ethnicity and CMV serostatus were compiled alongside the repertoire data. Genome-wide SNP genotypes for about 65% of the 666 donors were used in a later genetic analysis, which treated that subset as a discovery cohort. Every repertoire in the discovery cohort had been generated on one and the same sequencing platform. HLA typing included class I and class II loci at four-digit resolution. The number of donors typed differed by locus, with roughly 629-640 for A, B, C, DRB1 and DQB1, around 520 for DQA1, 606 for DPA1, and about 450 for DPB1. Four or five DR-DQ haplotypes were handled as single units for association and clustering because linkage in the cohort was strong. On average, around 240,000 unique TCR beta nucleotide sequences were sequenced per donor among 350 to 400 genotyped donors of the cohort, with roughly a sixth of those sequences being non-productive.

Paper-wide results and their limitations: A later analysis found that TCR association rates varied across HLA loci, with DRB1 alleles showing the most associated TCRs and HLA-C alleles the fewest. When HLA alleles, especially DR and DQ, strongly co-occurred, attributing TCR associations to individual alleles was difficult. The authors suggested that the approach could potentially be generalized to other disease states and immunological phenotypes. CMV serostatus was the only immune exposure information available for the cohort. A later genetic analysis associated a missense DCLRE1C variant with V-gene and J-gene trimming of TCR beta chains, and an independent cohort replicated the association. The presence/absence analyses assumed that sequencing depth was roughly uniform across donors, and that assumption may not be true. In a later genetic analysis, fewer N-insertions in productive TCRs were reported among donors in an Asian-associated ancestry cluster than the approximately 710-donor mean. In a later analysis, HLA-associated TCR beta chains showed more clonal expansion and lower generation probabilities than non-associated chains that were equally common. In vitro tests confirmed that a few of the cytomegalovirus-associated TCR beta chains recognize cytomegalovirus antigens. In both the original and validation cohorts, the classifier was reported to diagnose cytomegalovirus status with high specificity and sensitivity. Linkage disequilibrium might explain the correlated functional status among segregating V segments, but an unknown experimental factor could not be ruled out. A further reported finding was that TCR beta sequences accurately predicted the HLA-A and HLA-B alleles for most subjects in the first cohort. The earlier analysis of 450 to 700 of the donors excluded approximately 15 rarely observed V segments, including chromosome 9 orphons, because counts were too low. The study listed 164 TCR beta chains as associated with cytomegalovirus. Because HLA typing was unavailable for some donors at each locus, only the typed subset was used in association tests. A later analysis found that most CMV-associated TCR beta chains appeared HLA-restricted, with HLA associations seemingly driven largely by CMV exposure. An earlier analysis of 587 of the donors showed that most TCR beta V segments appeared in productive rearrangements either about 90% or about 30% of the time, which broadly matched IMGT annotations. Across donors, most TCR sequences were observed very rarely, whereas some public TCRs were present in many individuals. In a later analysis, several top co-occurrence clusters were reported to appear linked to parvovirus B19, influenza, CMV and Epstein-Barr virus. A group of highly shared sequence variants was considered likely to be a technical artifact of the sequencing pipeline. Specific HLA alleles were associated with 18,000 or so TCR beta sequences at a false discovery rate of 0.05 in a later analysis. Only TCR beta chains were sequenced in this cohort, and the absence of alpha or paired-chain data limited detectable features.

The cohort was made up of under 800 healthy bone marrow donors. Cohort members were all nominally healthy when sampled, although unrecorded immune exposures were likely present. The donor was CMV seronegative and belonged to the group of 352 seronegative cohort members. A peripheral blood sample was collected from each donor, and TCR beta sequencing was performed on peripheral blood mononuclear cells. The Qiagen DNeasy Blood Extraction Kit was used to extract genomic DNA from the blood cell samples. To note about this clone: Its recognized antigen is unknown.

Receptors were amplified or captured by the immunoSEQ multiplex PCR assay. The multiplex PCR relied on a mix of 60 forward primers for TCR Vbeta segments and 13 reverse primers for TCR Jbeta segments. The CDR3 region of rearranged TCR beta genes was amplified from genomic DNA with a multiplex PCR assay. On the Illumina HiSeq System, the amplified TCR beta libraries were sequenced as 87-base-pair reads. From the authors' description of their analysis: A later analysis tallied around 87 million unique TCR beta chains across the 666 repertoires, and 10 million to 11 million of those chains were shared by two or more donors. A nearest-neighbor algorithm error-corrected the raw reads and collapsed the reads into unique sequences, merging closely related sequences to remove PCR and sequencing errors. V, D and J gene segments were assigned by aligning CDR3 sequences to IMGT reference sequences. For a sequence to be retained, at least a six-nucleotide match to both a V gene segment and a J gene segment was required. Rearrangements were classified as productive when the CDR3 lacked stop codons and remained in frame with V and J, and all other rearrangements were classified as non-productive. CDR3 was defined according to IMGT convention as the region running from the second conserved V-encoded cysteine to the conserved J-encoded phenylalanine. In an earlier analysis of roughly 580 of the donors, sequences lacking an unambiguous match to a single V gene segment were excluded. An earlier analysis of a few hundred of the donors called V segments functional above 56.7% productive rearrangements and segregating when the between-donor standard deviation exceeded 5%. A statistical classification framework was developed to diagnose cytomegalovirus status using the catalog of TCR beta chain sequences. A later analysis assigned V and J genes by comparing TCR nucleotide sequences with IMGT/GENE-DB human TR gene sequences. In a later analysis, CDR3 sequences and most-parsimonious VDJ recombination scenarios were assigned using the TCRdist pipeline. In a later analysis, each TCR beta chain was defined by its CDR3 amino acid sequence together with its V-gene family, and reads without a unique V-gene family were excluded. A later analysis removed nearly 600 highly shared, low-generation-probability nucleotide sequences to deal with suspected cross-contamination and a sequencing artifact. A later analysis calculated a clonal expansion index for each public chain from normalized within-repertoire ranks of inferred template counts. A later analysis computed generation probabilities with a VDJ recombination model fitted to out-of-frame rearrangements, and checked the results against IGoR. In a later analysis, TCR-TCR, TCR-HLA and TCR-CMV co-occurrence was scored with hypergeometric tests, and a repertoire-size bias correction was applied to TCR pairs. A later analysis estimated false discovery rates by permuting HLA or CMV assignments 20 times. In a later analysis, co-occurring TCRs were grouped with DBSCAN, and TCRdist sequence similarity was added when clustering was performed within HLA-allele-positive subsets. Repertoires with fewer than 30,000 or more than 120,000 public chains, plus five repertoires with anomalous nucleotide sharing, were excluded from co-occurrence clustering. This is the immuneACCESS table as TCRdb keeps it, with only in-frame sequences that have V and J called. A part of the clones is gone; compared with another copy, unresolved V genes explain less than half, and the rest is unexplained. V and J calls plus clone size are reproduced from that table; the DNA served to infer D and trimming. This sample's clone table shows some 75,000 clones. The ten biggest clones cover 4.5% to 6% of the sample.

The sequence came from a man aged 35-49 years in good health and CMV-seronegative. The sample was PBMCs.

The DNA sequence is given as TGTGCCAGCAAAAGGGAGACCGCCTACAATGAGCAGTTCTTC. Its product reads: CASKRETAYNEQFF. Rearrangement joined TRBV27 to TRBJ2-1, with TRBD2 perhaps the D gene, on 5 matching bases. The CDR3, cysteine through phenylalanine, is 14 amino acids long. Of all the DNA, just the CDR3 is kept, 42 bases in frame from base 1. CDR1 and CDR2 (MNHEY, SMNVEV) derive from the germline V gene (reference sequence). Relative to germline, V is 7 bases shorter and J is 2 bases shorter, with 12 bases between their ends.